These 16 T cell receptor beta chains were sequenced from one sample in a study of memory CD4+ T cells and cytomegalovirus serostatus. The sort gate was single viable CD3+CD4+CD8-CD45RO+ cells for memory CD4+ T cells. Libraries were prepared by immunoSEQ multiplex PCR; TCRdb keeps only in-frame clonotypes and omits some of them. The profile shows approximately 88,000 clones, 75% to 85% of them singletons. Sample: memory CD4+ T cells from blood. These receptors were collected from an adult in good health and CMV-seropositive.

The CDR3 here is CASSYSNKKGEAFF. The CDR3 bases are TGTGCCAGCAGTTACTCGAATAAGAAGGGGGAAGCTTTCTTT. This chain joins TRBV6-5 and TRBJ1-1, with D possibly being TRBD1 (5 bases). V lost 0 bases to trimming and J lost 8 bases, with 13 bases between them. Germline-derived CDR1 and CDR2 are MNHEY and SVGAGI. This CDR3 spans 14 amino acids.

The chain employs TRBV18 and TRBJ1-2; 8 bases fit TRBD1. The CDR3 runs 15 residues. Unmatched junction bases numbered 8, after V lost 5 bases and J lost 3 bases. Germline V lookup: CDR1 KGHSH, CDR2 LQKENI. The CDR3 protein is CASSSSQGADYGYTF. For the CDR3, the DNA is TGTGCCAGCTCATCATCCCAGGGGGCAGACTATGGCTACACCTTC.

This chain connects TRBV2 to TRBJ1-4; D gene uncertain. The CDR3 sequence is 15 residues long. Per germline, CDR1 SNHLY and CDR2 FYNNEI. With 7 bases removed from V and 0 bases from J, the gap between germline ends came to 12 bases. CDR3 amino acids: CASNLGIATNEKLFF. The CDR3 DNA sequence: TGTGCCAGCAATCTAGGAATTGCAACTAATGAAAAACTGTTTTTT.

The chain combines TRBV29-1 with TRBJ1-2, with D perhaps matching TRBD1 (5 bases). The CDR3 extends over 11 amino acids. The V end was cut by 7 bases, the J end by 8 bases, with 14 bases between. Germline lookup yields CDR1 SQVTM and CDR2 ANQGSEA. The CDR3 DNA follows: TGCAGCGGGGGAGGACAACGGGGCTACACCTTC. As protein: CSGGGQRGYTF.

The chain has TRBV5-1 and TRBJ2-5; D perhaps matches TRBD2 (6 bases). The CDR3 has 15 amino acids. V gave up 3 bases and J gave up 5 bases, with 17 bases separating them. Germline V lookup: CDR1 SGHRS, CDR2 YFSETQ. The CDR3 here is CASSSRPGLEETQYF. The CDR3 region has the DNA TGCGCCAGCAGCTCAAGACCGGGACTGGAGGAGACCCAGTACTTC.

V gene TRBV4-1 combines with J gene TRBJ2-3; D may be TRBD2 (5 bases). CDR3 size: 15 residues. Trimming pared 1 base from V and 4 bases from J, leaving 12 bases between. Germline V gene data show CDR1 as MGHRA and CDR2 as YSYEKL. CDR3 nucleotide sequence: TGCGCCAGCAGCCAAGTGTCCAGTAGCGCAGATACGCAGTATTTT. Protein product: CASSQVSSSADTQYF.

This clone was observed once. This sequence joins TRBV19 and TRBJ1-5; perhaps TRBD1 as D (5 bases). CDR3 size: 14 residues. CDR1 and CDR2 from the germline V gene are LNHDA and SQIVND (reference sequence). V lost 6 bases to trimming and J lost 5 bases, with 14 bases between them. The CDR3 nucleotides read TGTGCCAGTAGACAAGACCGGGGGGATCAGCCCCAGCATTTT. Translation: CASRQDRGDQPQHF.

This rearrangement joins TRBV11-2 to TRBJ1-1; possible D gene TRBD1, 5 bases. V gave up 5 bases and J gave up 1 base, with 8 bases separating them. The germline V gene has CDR1 SGHAT and CDR2 FQNNGV. The CDR3 extends over 13 amino acids. The CDR3, as DNA: TGTGCCAGCAGCCCGGACACGAACACTGAAGCTTTCTTT. This encodes CASSPDTNTEAFF.

The chain recombines TRBV5-4 with TRBJ1-1; 7 bases agree with TRBD1. Germline values: CDR1 SGHNT, CDR2 YYREEE (reference sequence). V was pared by 4 bases and J by 3 bases, with 3 bases of the junction left unmatched. The CDR3 totals 13 residues. CDR3 nucleotide sequence: TGTGCCAGCAGCGACAGGGAAGACACTGAAGCTTTCTTT. Translated: CASSDREDTEAFF.

The genes are TRBV30 and TRBJ1-6, with D possibly being TRBD1 (6 bases). Germline V gene lookup returns CDR1 GTSNPN and CDR2 SVGIG (reference sequence). The CDR3 has 18 amino acids. With 2 bases removed from V and 2 bases from J, the gap between germline ends came to 19 bases. CDR3: CAWSRRGTPPTYNSPLHF. The CDR3 DNA follows: TGTGCCTGGAGTCGCAGGGGCACTCCTCCTACCTATAATTCACCCCTCCACTTT.

This clone was counted a single time. A junction end diverges from the germline sequence, so it may reflect a read error. V usage is TRBV7-7 and J usage is TRBJ2-5, with D tentatively TRBD1 or TRBD2 (5 bases each). This CDR3 is built from 13 residues. Germline lookup yields CDR1 SSHAT and CDR2 FNYEAQ (reference sequence). The CDR3: CASSLGRQETQYF. CDR3 DNA: TGTGCTAGCAGCTTGGGACGGCAAGAGACCCAGTACTTC.

This rearrangement joins TRBV20-1 to TRBJ2-5, with unresolved D. Trimming took 5 bases from V and 2 from J, leaving 3 bases between them. Looked up from germline, CDR1 is DFQATT and CDR2 is SNEGSKA (reference sequence). The CDR3 sequence is 10 residues long. CDR3 loop: CSALQETQYF. CDR3 nucleotide sequence: TGCAGTGCTTTACAAGAGACCCAGTACTTC.

J is TRBJ2-1 and V is TRBV9; D gene ambiguous. V was clipped by 0 bases and J by 8 bases, with 12 bases between them. This CDR3 spans 14 amino acids. Germline V gene lookup returns CDR1 SGDLS and CDR2 YYNGEE. The CDR3 protein is CASSVGTSNDEQFF. In DNA form, the CDR3 reads TGTGCCAGCAGCGTAGGGACGTCCAATGATGAGCAGTTCTTC. The full variable domain, in which reference TRBV9 and TRBJ2-1 provide the parts outside the CDR3, is DSGVTQTPKHLITATGQRVTLRCSPRSGDLSVYWYQQSLDQGLQFLIQYYNGEERAKGNILERFSAQQFPDLHSELNLSSLELGDSALYFCASSVGTSNDEQFFGPGTRLTVL.

The chain combines TRBV7-9 with TRBJ2-5, with TRBD2 identical over 9 bases. V was clipped by 8 bases and J by 4 bases; unmatched bases: 5. The CDR3 has 13 amino acids. Per germline, CDR1 SEHNR and CDR2 FQNEAQ (reference sequence). The CDR3 here is CASGLAGLETQYF. The CDR3 region has the DNA TGTGCCAGCGGCCTAGCGGGATTAGAGACCCAGTACTTC.

This chain uses TRBV2 with TRBJ2-5, with D uncertain. The V end was cut by 8 bases, the J end by 2 bases, with 12 bases between. There are 13 residues in the CDR3. Germline CDR1 SNHLY, CDR2 FYNNEI. The CDR3 DNA follows: TGTGCCAGCGTGAGGTCAGCACAAGAGACCCAGTACTTC. Protein product: CASVRSAQETQYF.

This clone was seen a few times. The J gene is TRBJ1-1, the V gene TRBV19; tentative D call: TRBD1 (5 bases). Germline lookup yields CDR1 LNHDA and CDR2 SQIVND (reference sequence). V was pared by 5 bases and J by 3 bases, with 10 bases between. The length of the CDR3 is 13 residues. Here the CDR3 DNA reads TGTGCCAGTAGTCCCGGGACCTACACTGAAGCTTTCTTT. Its protein is CASSPGTYTEAFF. Looking up the rest from reference TRBV19 and TRBJ1-1 gives the full variable domain: DGGITQSPKYLFRKEGQNVTLSCEQNLNHDAMYWYRQDPGQGLRLIYYSQIVNDFQKGDIAEGYSVSREKKESFPLTVTSAQKNPTAFYLCASSPGTYTEAFFGQGTRLTVV.